The TCR beta chain described here comes from a study of response to subunit inactivated influenza vaccine. This clonotype was seen many times. V lost 6 bases, J lost 1 base, and 12 bases lay in between. The germline CDR1 and CDR2 sequences are KGHSH and LQKENI. This CDR3 region has 14 residues. Each CDR3 protein is one row after TCRdb ran MiXCR on the RT-PCR reads. This repertoire shows some 800,000 distinct CDR3 sequences, 21% found once; its top ten account for 10% to 13%. This chain connects TRBV18 to TRBJ2-5, with a weak D call TRBD2 (6 bases). Sequenced material: PBMCs from blood, taken roughly 5 days after vaccination. This sequence originates from a man over 45 who received an inactivated influenza vaccine. The CDR3 DNA reads TGTGCCAGCTCCTCAACCGGGGGCCAAGAGACCCAGTACTTC. It codes for CASSSTGGQETQYF.